Shown below are 15 T cell receptor beta chains from a single sample sequenced in a study of blood T cell repertoires in COVID-19. The data were produced by immunoSEQ multiplex PCR, yet TCRdb's version contains in-frame clones alone and is incomplete. The data show 140,000 or so clones, approximately 86% seen once. Material for sequencing was peripheral blood. These receptors were collected from a human donor in a cohort sampled during active COVID-19.

The genes are TRBV14 and TRBJ2-3; 8 nucleotides match TRBD2. Per the germline V gene, CDR1 is SGHDN and CDR2 is FVKESK. This CDR3 region has 16 residues. Trimming cost V 1 base and J 5 bases; bases outside gene matches: 8. This CDR3 reads CASSQVAGTLQDTQYF. The CDR3 nucleotides read TGTGCCAGCAGCCAAGTAGCGGGGACCCTCCAAGATACGCAGTATTTT. The full variable domain, completed using reference TRBV14 and TRBJ2-3, is EAGVTQFPSHSVIEKGQTVTLRCDPISGHDNLYWYRRVMGKEIKFLLHFVKESKQDESGMPNNRFLAERTGGTYSTLKVQPAELEDSGVYFCASSQVAGTLQDTQYFGPGTRLTVL.

This CDR3 reads CASSPQDRVYEQYF. For the CDR3, the DNA is TGTGCCAGCAGTCCGCAGGACAGGGTATACGAGCAGTACTTC. The chain employs TRBV27 and TRBJ2-7, with TRBD1 identical over 8 bases. This CDR3 comprises 14 residues. With V trimmed by 5 bases and J by 4 bases, 7 bases remained unmatched. Germline V gene sequence: CDR1 MNHEY, CDR2 SMNVEV (reference sequence).

The rearrangement joins TRBV2 to TRBJ2-1; 14 bases fit TRBD2. CDR1 is SNHLY, CDR2 FYNNEI, per germline. This CDR3 has 17 amino acids. Unmatched junction bases numbered 8, after V lost 2 bases and J lost 8 bases. For the CDR3, the DNA is TGTGCCAGCAGTGAATCGGGACTAGCGGGAGCTTCGCATGAGCAGTTCTTC. This translates into CASSESGLAGASHEQFF.

The chain is built from TRBV2 and TRBJ2-7; the match to TRBD1 covers 7 bases. Germline lookup yields CDR1 SNHLY and CDR2 FYNNEI. V dropped 6 bases and J dropped 6; count of bases not matched to a gene: 8. The CDR3 consists of 13 residues. The CDR3 DNA reads as TGTGCCAGCAGGAAGTTAGGGGGCATCGAGCAGTACTTC. Its translation is CASRKLGGIEQYF.

The V call is TRBV21-1, the J call TRBJ1-1; TRBD1, the D gene given by the table, was not confirmed from the DNA. TRBV21-1 has pseudogene status. The CDR3 loop spans 17 amino acids. The CDR3 is CASRGSGQGSYDTEAFF. DNA for the CDR3: TGTGCCAGCCGGGGTTCAGGACAGGGCTCATATGACACTGAAGCTTTCTTT.

The genes are TRBV6-2 or TRBV6-3 and TRBJ2-2; D is uncertain. V dropped 4 bases and J dropped 4 bases, with 7 bases sitting between them. The germline gives CDR1 MNHEY, CDR2 SVGEGT. CDR3 length: 13 amino acids. The CDR3 nucleotides read TGTGCCAGCAGTTGGGCGATCACCGGGGAGCTGTTTTTT. This gives the protein CASSWAITGELFF.

This clone has a single count. J is TRBJ2-1 and V is TRBV10-1, with 8 bases identical to TRBD1. The CDR3 contains 14 residues. Trimming removed 3 bases from V and 7 bases from J; junction bases left unmatched: 5. Per the germline V gene, CDR1 is WNHNN and CDR2 is SYGVQD (reference sequence). In DNA form, the CDR3 reads TGCGCCAGCAGTGACGGACAGGGTAAGAATGAGCAGTTCTTC. This encodes CASSDGQGKNEQFF.

The V gene is TRBV28, the J gene TRBJ2-7, with TRBD2 as a possible D gene (7 bases). Deletions cut 6 bases from V and 3 bases from J, with 15 bases between. The germline CDR1 and CDR2 sequences are MDHEN and SYDVKM. The CDR3 covers 14 residues. In DNA, the CDR3 is TGTGCCAGCAGGGGGGGGCGCCTGGACTACGAGCAGTACTTC. Its translation: CASRGGRLDYEQYF. The variable domain in full, with the rest retrieved from reference TRBV28 and TRBJ2-7, is DVKVTQSSRYLVKRTGEKVFLECVQDMDHENMFWYRQDPGLGLRLIYFSYDVKMKEKGDIPEGYSVSREKKERFSLILESASTNQTSMYLCASRGGRLDYEQYFGPGTRLTVT.

With regard to this clone: The junction does not match germline at one end; this may be a read error. V is TRBV29-1 and J is TRBJ1-5; 7 positions match TRBD1. The CDR3 has 13 residues. The germline gives CDR1 SQVTM, CDR2 ANQGSEA. DNA for the CDR3: TGCAGCGCTGAAGCGGGACAGAATCAGCCCCAGCATTTT. It yields the protein CSAEAGQNQPQHF. The variable domain in full, completed from reference TRBV29-1 and TRBJ1-5, reads SAVISQKPSRDICQRGTSLTIQCQVDSQVTMMFWYRQQPGQSLTLIATANQGSEATYESGFVIDKFPISRPNLTFSTLTVSNMSPEDSSIYLCSAEAGQNQPQHFGDGTRLSIL.

The CDR3 here is CASSEGGLAGDEQYF. CDR3 nucleotides: TGCGCCAGCAGTGAGGGGGGACTAGCGGGAGACGAGCAGTACTTC. The genes are TRBV10-2 and TRBJ2-7, with 14 bases fitting TRBD2. Trimming cost V 2 bases and J 5 bases; bases outside gene matches: 2. CDR1 and CDR2 (germline): WSHSY, SAAADI. The CDR3 is made up of 15 amino acids.

The V and J genes are TRBV7-3 and TRBJ1-2, with 8 bases matching TRBD1. The germline CDR1 and CDR2 sequences are SGHTA and FQGTGA. This CDR3 contains 14 residues. V dropped 5 bases and J dropped 8; count of bases not matched to a gene: 10. The CDR3 bases are TGTGCCAGCAGCCCCCAGGGTGGACAGGGAGGCTACACCTTC. Amino acid sequence: CASSPQGGQGGYTF.

This clone occurred once. CDR3 region: CASSVGGKPTDTQYF. CDR3 nucleotides: TGTGCCAGCAGCGTAGGGGGCAAACCCACAGATACGCAGTATTTT. The V call is TRBV9, the J call TRBJ2-3; D possibly corresponds to TRBD1 (5 bases). The germline V gene encodes CDR1 SGDLS and CDR2 YYNGEE. This CDR3 is 15 amino acids long. V lost 0 bases to trimming and J lost 2 bases, with 10 bases between them.

The chain carries TRBV5-1 and TRBJ1-3, with TRBD1 as a possible D gene (6 bases). The CDR3 consists of 20 residues. V lost 4 bases and J 0 bases, leaving 26 bases between the germline ends. Germline assignment: CDR1 SGHRS and CDR2 YFSETQ. CDR3 nucleotide sequence: TGCGCCAGCAGCAACCCTTTACAGGGAGGGAGCCCCACCTCTGGAAACACCATATATTTT. This gives the protein CASSNPLQGGSPTSGNTIYF.

On this clone itself: The junction departs from the called germline gene at one end, perhaps through a read error. This chain connects TRBV7-7 to TRBJ2-3; weak D call: TRBD2 (7 bases). There are 17 residues in the CDR3. Germline V gene lookup returns CDR1 SSHAT and CDR2 FNYEAQ (reference sequence). CDR3 nucleotides: TGTGCTAGCAGCTTAGCGCAGGAAAGGGGGGGTACAGATACGCAGTATTTT. Its translation is CASSLAQERGGTDTQYF.

V is TRBV2 and J is TRBJ2-7; D is uncertain. V lost 6 bases and J lost 4, with 7 bases in between. This CDR3 comprises 11 residues. Germline CDR1 SNHLY, CDR2 FYNNEI. In DNA, the CDR3 is TGTGCCAGCAGAGCGATTTACGAGCAGTACTTC. Its translation: CASRAIYEQYF.